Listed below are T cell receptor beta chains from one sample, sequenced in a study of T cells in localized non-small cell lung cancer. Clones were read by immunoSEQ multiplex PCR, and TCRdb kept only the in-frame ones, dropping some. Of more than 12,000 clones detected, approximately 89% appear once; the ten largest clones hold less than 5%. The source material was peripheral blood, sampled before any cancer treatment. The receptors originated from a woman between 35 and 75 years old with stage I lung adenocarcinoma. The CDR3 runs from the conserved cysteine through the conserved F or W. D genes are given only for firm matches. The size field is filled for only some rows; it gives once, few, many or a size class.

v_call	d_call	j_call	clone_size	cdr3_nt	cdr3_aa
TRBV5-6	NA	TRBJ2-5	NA	TGTGCCAGCAGCTTGCCCTTCCAAGAGACCCAGTACTTC	CASSLPFQETQYF
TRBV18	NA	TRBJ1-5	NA	TGTGCCAGCTCACCAGTCGACAGTAGCAATCAGCCCCAGCATTTT	CASSPVDSSNQPQHF
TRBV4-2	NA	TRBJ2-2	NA	TGTGCCAGCAGCCAAGGGCATGGAGGGGGGGCCAGCACCGGGGAGCTGTTTTTT	CASSQGHGGGASTGELFF
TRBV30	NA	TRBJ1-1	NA	TGTGCTGGGGTCCAGGTCCGAAACACTGAAGCTTTCTTT	CAGVQVRNTEAFF
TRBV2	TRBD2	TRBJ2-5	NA	TGTGCCAGCAGTACAGGGGTTTTAGCGGGGGGATTCCAAGAGACCCAGTACTTC	CASSTGVLAGGFQETQYF
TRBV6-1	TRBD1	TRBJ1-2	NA	TGTGCCAGCAGTTTACAGGGGGCCAACTATGGCTACACCTTC	CASSLQGANYGYTF
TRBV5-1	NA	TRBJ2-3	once	TGCGCCAGCAGCTTTGGCCAGGTCGAGAGAGATACGCAGTATTTT	CASSFGQVERDTQYF
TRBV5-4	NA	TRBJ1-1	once	TGTGCCAGCAGCAGGTGGACAGCGAACACTGAAGCTTTCTTT	CASSRWTANTEAFF
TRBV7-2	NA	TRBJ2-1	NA	TGTGCCAGCAGCTTGGGAGGGGGCGCCTACAATGAGCAGTTCTTC	CASSLGGGAYNEQFF
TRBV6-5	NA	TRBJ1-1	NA	TGTGCCAGCAGTTACTCCATAGGGGGTCTTCACACTGAAGCTTTCTTT	CASSYSIGGLHTEAFF
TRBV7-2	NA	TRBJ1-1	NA	TGTGCCAGCAGCATGAGGAAAGAGGGCACTGAAGCTTTCTTT	CASSMRKEGTEAFF
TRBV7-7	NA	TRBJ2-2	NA	TGTGCTAGCAGCTCGGGCAGGGGCTCGTCAGGGGAGCTGTTTTTT	CASSSGRGSSGELFF
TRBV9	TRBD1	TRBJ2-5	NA	TGTGCCAGCAGCGAACGGACAGGGATTTCCCAAGAGACCCAGTACTTC	CASSERTGISQETQYF
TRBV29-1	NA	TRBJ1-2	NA	TGCAGCGGGGGGCGCGACACTAACTATGGCTACACCTTC	CSGGRDTNYGYTF
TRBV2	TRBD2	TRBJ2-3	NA	TGTGCCAGCAGTGAGGGACTAGGGGCTCGCACAGATACGCAGTATTTT	CASSEGLGARTDTQYF
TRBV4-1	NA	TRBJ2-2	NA	TGCGCCAGCAGCCAAGGGCGATGGACAGTACCACCGAACACCGGGGAGCTGTTTTTT	CASSQGRWTVPPNTGELFF
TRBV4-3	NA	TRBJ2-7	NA	TGCGCCAGCAGCCAAGTCGAATCCAGACCCTCCTACGAGCAGTACTTC	CASSQVESRPSYEQYF
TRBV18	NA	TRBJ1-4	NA	TGTGCCAGCTCACCTGGGGCAACTAATGAAAAACTGTTTTTT	CASSPGATNEKLFF
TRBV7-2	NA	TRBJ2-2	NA	TGTGCCAGCAGCTTAGGGGAGACCGGGGAGCTGTTTTTT	CASSLGETGELFF
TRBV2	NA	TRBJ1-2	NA	TGTGCCAGCAGGGCAGACCTATATGGCTACACCTTC	CASRADLYGYTF
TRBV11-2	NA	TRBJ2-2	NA	TGTGTCCCTGAGGGGGAGCTGTTTTTT	CVPEGELFF
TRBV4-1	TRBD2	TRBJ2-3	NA	TGCGCCAGCAGCCAACTAGCGGGGGTCACAGATACGCAGTATTTT	CASSQLAGVTDTQYF
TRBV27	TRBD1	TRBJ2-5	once	TGTGCCAGCAGTACCGGGACAGGGGGAGTAGAGACCCAGTACTTC	CASSTGTGGVETQYF
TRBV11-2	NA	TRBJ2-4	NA	TGTGCCAGCAGCTTAGATGGCCGGGGCATTCAGTACTTC	CASSLDGRGIQYF
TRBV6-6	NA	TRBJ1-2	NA	TGTGCCAGCTCCCCCCGTGACTTCGAAGCGGGCTATGGCTACACCTTC	CASSPRDFEAGYGYTF
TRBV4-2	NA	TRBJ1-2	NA	TGTGCCAGCAGCCAAGAGAAGGACACCTATGGCTACACCTTC	CASSQEKDTYGYTF
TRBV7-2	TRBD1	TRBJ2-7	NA	TGTGCCAGCAGCTTAGTTCATGGACAGGGAGGTTACGAGCAGTACTTC	CASSLVHGQGGYEQYF